The entry that follows covers one T cell receptor beta chain sequence. The antigen is unknown. Germline lookup yields CDR1 SGHRS and CDR2 YFSETQ. The CDR3 covers 16 residues. Trimming left V 4 bases short and J 3 bases short, with 16 bases between. TCR beta libraries were prepared from cDNA with unique molecular identifiers. With roughly 1 to 11 million T cells as the source, 540,000 or so cDNA molecules resulted. MiXCR, run by TCRdb on the PCR reads, gives a single entry per CDR3 protein. Of more than 350,000 distinct CDR3 sequences in the sample, less than 40% were seen once. The sample originates from a study of post-analysis software for immune sequencing data. Study details: There were relapsing-remitting, secondary progressive and progressive-relapsing multiple sclerosis among the disease courses included.

Study-wide results and caveats: Significantly decreased normalized Chao1 diversity was recorded for multiple sclerosis patients relative to controls. Patients carried roughly 5 TRBV segments more frequently than controls did, and TRBV5-6, TRBV5-1 and TRBV20-1 were among them.

The receptor was derived from a girl aged 2-15 years with multiple sclerosis. The rearrangement uses TRBV5-1 and TRBJ1-4; possible D gene TRBD1, 5 bases. Input material: blood. CDR3 residues: CASSPGRAVSNEKLFF. For the CDR3, the DNA is TGCGCCAGCAGCCCGGGACGGGCCGTCTCTAATGAAAAACTGTTTTTT.